The rows below give T cell receptor beta chains drawn from one sample of a study of long-term antiretroviral therapy in people with HIV. Only in-frame clones appear in the TCRdb table, and some are missing; sequencing was by immunoSEQ multiplex PCR. The repertoire includes about 23,000 clones, 88% of them detected once, and roughly 6% sits in the top ten. Sample: unsorted PBMCs, taken 0.6 years after starting antiretroviral therapy. These TCRs come from a man in his 60s with HIV. Both conserved end residues are part of each CDR3. The D gene is left open where the match is weak. Some rows mark clone size as missing; the rest say once, few, many or name a class of expanded clone.

>NA|TRBV28|NA|TRBJ1-1
TGTGCCAGCAGTTTAAGGTATGAAGCTTTCTTT
CASSLRYEAFF
>NA|TRBV7-2|NA|TRBJ1-2
TGTGCCAGCAGCGTTCGACAAGCCAGCTATGGCTACACCTTC
CASSVRQASYGYTF
>once|TRBV11-2|TRBD1|TRBJ1-2
TGTGCCAGCAGCTTAGCCGGACAGGGTCCCTATGGCTACACCTTC
CASSLAGQGPYGYTF
>NA|TRBV6-1|NA|TRBJ1-6
TGTGCCCACAGGGAGAACTCACCCCTCCACTTT
CAHRENSPLHF
>NA|TRBV6-5|NA|TRBJ2-3
TGTGCCAGCAGTTACTCCGGGTGGGATACGCAGTATTTT
CASSYSGWDTQYF
>NA|TRBV7-2|TRBD1|TRBJ2-7
TGTGCCAGCAGCTTGGAGACAGGGACCTACGAGCAGTACTTC
CASSLETGTYEQYF
>NA|TRBV28|TRBD2|TRBJ2-1
TGTGCCAGCCACACCGCCAGCGGGGGAGTCAATGAGCAGTTCTTC
CASHTASGGVNEQFF
>NA|TRBV10-3|NA|TRBJ2-5
TGTGCCATCAGTGAGTCCCGGGGAGTAGAGACCCAGTACTTC
CAISESRGVETQYF
>NA|TRBV6-1|TRBD2|TRBJ2-7
TGTGCCAGCACATCTATCGCGGGGGCCTACGAGCAGTACTTC
CASTSIAGAYEQYF
>NA|TRBV5-5|NA|TRBJ1-2
TGTGCCAGCAGCTACAGACTGGGGATCTATGGCTACACCTTC
CASSYRLGIYGYTF
>NA|TRBV13|TRBD1|TRBJ2-4
TGTGCCAGCAGCCTCCGACAGGGGGGGCCGGACATTCAGTACTTC
CASSLRQGGPDIQYF
>NA|TRBV11-3|NA|TRBJ2-1
TGTGCCAGCAGCTTCCAGTCCTACAATGAGCAGTTCTTC
CASSFQSYNEQFF
>NA|TRBV18|NA|TRBJ2-1
TGTGCCAGCTCACGGACCCACGACAGTTACAATGAGCAGTTCTTC
CASSRTHDSYNEQFF
>NA|TRBV30|NA|TRBJ1-6
TGTGCCTGGACCGCTGGCAGGGCAGGGTATAATTCACCCCTCCACTTT
CAWTAGRAGYNSPLHF
>NA|TRBV19|NA|TRBJ1-2
TGTGCCACCACCGTCGGGAGTCTGGTGTATGGCTACACCTTC
CATTVGSLVYGYTF
>NA|TRBV2|NA|TRBJ1-1
TGTGCCAGCAGTCGGAGGCAGATCTCTGAAGCTTTCTTT
CASSRRQISEAFF